This TCR beta chain comes out of a study of blood T cells in healthy people across ages. Note on this clonotype: Its antigen is unknown.

Overall study findings and caveats: Unsorted PBMCs blocked a conclusive comparison of naive and antigen-experienced cells.

Germline assignment: CDR1 SEHNR and CDR2 FQNEAQ (reference sequence). The V segment lost 6 bases and the J segment 13 bases; nucleotides outside the gene matches: 18. The CDR3 is made up of 15 amino acids. Alongside a J-beta primer mix, a sample-barcoded 5' primer served in a second PCR lasting roughly 6 to 12 cycles. Every cDNA molecule carried a tag from a template-switch adaptor bearing 12 random nucleotides. TCRdb fed the 5' RACE reads into MiXCR, producing one record per CDR3 protein. The repertoire consists of under 1,000,000 distinct CDR3 sequences, with around 36% occurring once and the leading ten covering roughly 13%.

The sample was blood. The clonotype comes from a man between 18 and 35 years old in good health. The chain is built from TRBV7-9 and TRBJ2-4; TRBD2 matches at 7 bases. The CDR3 nucleotides read TGTGCCAGCAGATCTCGCGGGGGAGTGATGAATGAGCAGTACTTC. It yields the protein CASRSRGGVMNEQYF.